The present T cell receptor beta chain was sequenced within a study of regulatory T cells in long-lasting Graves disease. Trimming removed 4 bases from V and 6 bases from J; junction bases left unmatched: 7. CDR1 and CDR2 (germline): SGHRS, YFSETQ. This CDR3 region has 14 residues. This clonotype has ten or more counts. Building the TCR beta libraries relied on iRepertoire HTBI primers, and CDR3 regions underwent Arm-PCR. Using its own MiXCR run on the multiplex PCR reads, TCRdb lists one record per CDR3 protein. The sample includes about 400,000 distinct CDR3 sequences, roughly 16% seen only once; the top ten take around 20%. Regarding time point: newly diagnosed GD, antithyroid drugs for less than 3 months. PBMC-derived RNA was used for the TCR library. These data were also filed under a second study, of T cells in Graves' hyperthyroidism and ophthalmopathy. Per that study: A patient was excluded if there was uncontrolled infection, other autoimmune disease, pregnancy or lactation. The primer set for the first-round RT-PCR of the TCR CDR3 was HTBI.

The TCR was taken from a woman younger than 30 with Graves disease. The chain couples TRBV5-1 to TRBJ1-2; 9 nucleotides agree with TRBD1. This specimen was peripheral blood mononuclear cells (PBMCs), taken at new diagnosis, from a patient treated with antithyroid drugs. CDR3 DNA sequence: TGCGCCAGCAGCCCAGGGACAGGGCTGAATGGCTACACCTTC. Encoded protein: CASSPGTGLNGYTF. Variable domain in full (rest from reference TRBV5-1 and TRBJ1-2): KAGVTQTPRYLIKTRGQQVTLSCSPISGHRSVSWYQQTPGQGLQFLFEYFSETQRNKGNFPGRFSGRQFSNSRSEMNVSTLELGDSALYLCASSPGTGLNGYTFGSGTRLTVV.